Listed below are T cell receptor beta chains from one sample, sequenced in a study of blood T cells in healthy people across ages. TCRdb re-called the 5' RACE reads with MiXCR, one entry per CDR3 protein. The data show hundreds of thousands of distinct CDR3 sequences, roughly half seen once. Sequencing was carried out using blood. Source of these receptors: a woman aged 80 or over in good health. Both conserved end residues are part of each CDR3. Rows may omit the clone size; those that give it use once, few, many or a size class.

J gene	clone size	V gene	CDR3 protein
TRBJ2-5	-	TRBV7-7	CASSGRDDEGRETQYF
TRBJ2-1	few	TRBV4-1	CASSQDGGSLYNEQFF
TRBJ2-6	-	TRBV28	CASKGSNSGANVLTF
TRBJ2-5	many	TRBV7-2	CASSFRGSVSGGDQETQYF
TRBJ1-2	many	TRBV4-1	CASSQDGSYGYTF
TRBJ1-1	-	TRBV29-1	CSVRDRMNTEAFF
TRBJ2-2	-	TRBV5-1	CASSLTGANTGELFF
TRBJ2-3	many	TRBV7-9	CASSSAGEVTDTQYF
TRBJ2-5	-	TRBV5-1	CASSSGLAGIGRETQYF
TRBJ2-1	many	TRBV10-3	CAISESASVLNEQFF
TRBJ2-1	many	TRBV7-3	CASSLMSGSEGEQFF
TRBJ2-2	-	TRBV12-3/TRBV12-4	CASSPQVGPGELFF
TRBJ1-5	many	TRBV2	CASSRDSSNQPQHF
TRBJ2-4	-	TRBV27	CASSPLLGGTQYF
TRBJ2-1	few	TRBV29-1	CSGGTGGYEQFF
TRBJ2-2	-	TRBV21-1	CASSKEAASNTGELFF
TRBJ2-7	few	TRBV11-2	CASSAHLVSEQYF
TRBJ2-2	-	TRBV7-2	CASSLVSGLAGLIGELFF
TRBJ2-2	-	TRBV29-1	CSVDRGDTGELFF
TRBJ2-1	few	TRBV24-1	CATSAWPYNEQFF
-	many	TRBV20-1	CSAFGRWGAEQYF
TRBJ2-5	-	TRBV20-1	CSARDMEGLAVETQYF
TRBJ1-4	-	TRBV20-1	CSAPGRTNEKLFF
TRBJ1-2	-	TRBV3-1	CASSQQRRPYLYGYTF
TRBJ2-1	many	TRBV5-1	CASSWTLAFRGSYNEQFF
TRBJ1-6	many	TRBV5-1	CASSSGQGLGSPLHF
TRBJ1-4	-	TRBV7-2	CASSWGSKNEKLFF
-	-	TRBV10-3	CAIGFLAGGRDYEQYF
-	-	TRBV5-4	CATGQGSGETQYF
TRBJ2-6	once	TRBV29-1	CSVEDPGTRGSGANVLTF
TRBJ1-2	-	TRBV14	CASSTRQGRGYGYTF
TRBJ2-2	-	TRBV5-1	CASSRGTGTLPGELFF
TRBJ1-5	-	TRBV5-1	CASSLEPGTGLNQPQHF
TRBJ2-1	-	TRBV14	CASSAFAGVGNEQFF
TRBJ1-1	once	TRBV6-6	CASRTRQGLPEAFF
TRBJ1-5	-	TRBV18	CASVYQGQPQHF
TRBJ1-5	-	TRBV24-1	CATSDPGTGNNQPQHF
TRBJ2-1	many	TRBV3-1	CASSQLGWGSLYNEQFF
TRBJ1-1	few	TRBV27	CASSSRTESLNTEAFF
TRBJ2-1	-	TRBV7-2	CASSLEAKGLAGGLYNEQFF
TRBJ2-1	many	TRBV29-1	CSAGAGGGYEQFF
TRBJ1-6	once	TRBV20-1	CSLARGFENSPLHF
TRBJ2-1	-	TRBV6-5	CASSTGREPYNEQFF
TRBJ2-5	few	TRBV12-3/TRBV12-4	CASSPGTGNQETQYF
TRBJ2-1	-	TRBV20-1	CSARELRRGGNNEQFF
TRBJ2-2	-	TRBV20-1	CSARDLAGVLNTGELFF
TRBJ2-5	few	TRBV7-3	CASSLGTAYQETQYF
TRBJ1-1	-	TRBV20-1	CSARVQDRPVRMNTEAFF
TRBJ2-1	many	TRBV24-1	CATSDIYGVDEQFF
TRBJ1-6	-	TRBV28	CASSHMESPLHF
TRBJ2-7	-	TRBV20-1	CSASLTGLPEQYF
TRBJ1-6	-	TRBV7-2	CASSLTPKQGSPLHF